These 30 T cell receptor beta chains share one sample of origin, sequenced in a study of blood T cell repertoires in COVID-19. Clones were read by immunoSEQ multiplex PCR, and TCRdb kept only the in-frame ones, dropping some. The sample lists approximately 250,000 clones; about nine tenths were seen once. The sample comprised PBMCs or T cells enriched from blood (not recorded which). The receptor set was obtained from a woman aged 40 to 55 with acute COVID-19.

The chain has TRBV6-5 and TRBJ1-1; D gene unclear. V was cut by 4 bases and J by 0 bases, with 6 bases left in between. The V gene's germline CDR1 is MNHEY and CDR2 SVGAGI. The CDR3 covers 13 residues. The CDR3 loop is CASSLQMNTEAFF. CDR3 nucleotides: TGTGCCAGCAGTTTACAGATGAACACTGAAGCTTTCTTT.

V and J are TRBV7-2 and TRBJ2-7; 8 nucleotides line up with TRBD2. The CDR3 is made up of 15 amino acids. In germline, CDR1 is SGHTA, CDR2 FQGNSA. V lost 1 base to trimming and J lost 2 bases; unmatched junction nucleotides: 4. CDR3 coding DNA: TGTGCCAGCAGCTTAGTGGGTAGCGGGGCCTACGAGCAGTACTTC. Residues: CASSLVGSGAYEQYF.

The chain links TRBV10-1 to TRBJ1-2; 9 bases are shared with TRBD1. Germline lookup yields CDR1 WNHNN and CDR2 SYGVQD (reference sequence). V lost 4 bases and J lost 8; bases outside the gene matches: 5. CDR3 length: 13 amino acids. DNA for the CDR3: TGCGCCAGCAGTGGAACAGGGGGCGCCGGCTACACCTTC. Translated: CASSGTGGAGYTF.

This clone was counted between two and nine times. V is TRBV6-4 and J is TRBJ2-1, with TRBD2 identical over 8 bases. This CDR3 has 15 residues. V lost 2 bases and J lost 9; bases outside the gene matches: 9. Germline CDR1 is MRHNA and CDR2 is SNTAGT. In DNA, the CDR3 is TGTGCCAGCAGTGACGTTCTCGGGGGGGCCGGTGAGCAGTTCTTC. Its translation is CASSDVLGGAGEQFF.

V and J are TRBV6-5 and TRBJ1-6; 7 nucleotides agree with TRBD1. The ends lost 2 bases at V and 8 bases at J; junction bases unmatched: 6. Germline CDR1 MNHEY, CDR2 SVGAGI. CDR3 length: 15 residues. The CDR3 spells CASSYGAGGYSPLHF. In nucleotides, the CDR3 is TGTGCCAGCAGTTACGGGGCAGGGGGTTATTCACCCCTCCACTTT.

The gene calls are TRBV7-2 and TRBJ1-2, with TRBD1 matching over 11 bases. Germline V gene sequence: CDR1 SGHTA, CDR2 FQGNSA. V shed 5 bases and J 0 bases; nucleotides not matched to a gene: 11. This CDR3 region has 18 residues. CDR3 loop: CASSLRTGGLFTNYGYTF. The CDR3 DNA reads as TGTGCCAGCAGCCTTAGGACAGGGGGCCTCTTTACTAACTATGGCTACACCTTC.

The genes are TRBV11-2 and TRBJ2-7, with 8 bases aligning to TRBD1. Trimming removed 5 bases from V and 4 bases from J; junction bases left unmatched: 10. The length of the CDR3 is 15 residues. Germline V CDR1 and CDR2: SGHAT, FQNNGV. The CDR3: CASSTPGQGAYEQYF. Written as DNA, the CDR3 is TGTGCCAGCAGCACCCCTGGGCAGGGGGCGTACGAGCAGTACTTC.

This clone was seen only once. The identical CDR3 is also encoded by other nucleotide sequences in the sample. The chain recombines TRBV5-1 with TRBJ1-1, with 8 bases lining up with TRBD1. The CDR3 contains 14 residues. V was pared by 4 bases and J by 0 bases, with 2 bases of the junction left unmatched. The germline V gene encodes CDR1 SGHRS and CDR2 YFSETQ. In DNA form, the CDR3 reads TGCGCCAGCAGCCCGACAGGGGTGAACACTGAAGCTTTCTTT. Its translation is CASSPTGVNTEAFF.

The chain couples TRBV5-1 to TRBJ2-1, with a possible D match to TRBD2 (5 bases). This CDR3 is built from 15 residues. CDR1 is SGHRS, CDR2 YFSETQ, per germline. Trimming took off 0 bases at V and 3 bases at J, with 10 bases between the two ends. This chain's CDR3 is CASSLEAANYNEQFF. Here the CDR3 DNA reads TGCGCCAGCAGCTTGGAAGCGGCCAACTACAATGAGCAGTTCTTC.

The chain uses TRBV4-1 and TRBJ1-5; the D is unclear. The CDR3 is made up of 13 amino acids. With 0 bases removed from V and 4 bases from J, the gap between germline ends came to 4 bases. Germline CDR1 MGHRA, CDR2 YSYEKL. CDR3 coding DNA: TGCGCCAGCAGCCAAGATCCGAATCAGCCCCAGCATTTT. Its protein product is CASSQDPNQPQHF.

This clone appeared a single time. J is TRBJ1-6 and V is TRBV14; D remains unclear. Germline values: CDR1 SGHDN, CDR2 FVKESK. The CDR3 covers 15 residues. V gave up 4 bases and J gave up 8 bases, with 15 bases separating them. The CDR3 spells CASSLLTLMDSPLHF. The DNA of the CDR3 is TGTGCCAGCAGCCTCCTGACTCTGATGGATTCACCCCTCCACTTT.

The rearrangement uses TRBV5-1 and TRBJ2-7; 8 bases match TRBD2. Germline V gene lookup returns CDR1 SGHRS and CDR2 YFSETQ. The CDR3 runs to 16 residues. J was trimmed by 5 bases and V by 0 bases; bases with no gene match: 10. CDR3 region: CASSLDFGTSFHEQYF. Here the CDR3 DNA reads TGCGCCAGCAGCTTGGATTTCGGGACTAGTTTTCACGAGCAGTACTTC.

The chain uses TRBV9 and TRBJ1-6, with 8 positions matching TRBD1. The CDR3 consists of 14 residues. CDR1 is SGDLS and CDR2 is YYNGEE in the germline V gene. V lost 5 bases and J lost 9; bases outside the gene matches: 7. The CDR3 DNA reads TGTGCCAGCAGTGAAACAGACAGGGGTTCACCCCTCCACTTT. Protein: CASSETDRGSPLHF.

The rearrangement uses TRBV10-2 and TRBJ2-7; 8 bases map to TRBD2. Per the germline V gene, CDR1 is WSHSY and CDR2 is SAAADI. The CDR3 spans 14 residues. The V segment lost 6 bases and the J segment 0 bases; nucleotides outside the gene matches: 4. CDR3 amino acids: CASRAGVTSYEQYV. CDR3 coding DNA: TGCGCCAGCAGAGCGGGGGTTACCTCCTACGAGCAGTACGTC.

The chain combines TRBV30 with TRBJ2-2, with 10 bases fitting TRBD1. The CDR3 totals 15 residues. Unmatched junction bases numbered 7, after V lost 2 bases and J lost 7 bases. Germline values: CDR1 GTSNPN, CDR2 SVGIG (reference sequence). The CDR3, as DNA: TGTGCCTGGAGTTCCGGGACAGGGGAGGGCGGGGAGCTGTTTTTT. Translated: CAWSSGTGEGGELFF.

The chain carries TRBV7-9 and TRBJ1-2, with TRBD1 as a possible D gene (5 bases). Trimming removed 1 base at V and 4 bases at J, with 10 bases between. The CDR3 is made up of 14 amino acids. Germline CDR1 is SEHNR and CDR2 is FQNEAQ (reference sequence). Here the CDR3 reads CASSLGAGLYGYTF. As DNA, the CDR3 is TGTGCCAGCAGCTTAGGGGCAGGGCTCTATGGCTACACCTTC. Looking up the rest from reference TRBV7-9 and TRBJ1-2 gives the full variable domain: DTGVSQNPRHKITKRGQNVTFRCDPISEHNRLYWYRQTLGQGPEFLTYFQNEAQLEKSRLLSDRFSAERPKGSFSTLEIQRTEQGDSAMYLCASSLGAGLYGYTFGSGTRLTVV.

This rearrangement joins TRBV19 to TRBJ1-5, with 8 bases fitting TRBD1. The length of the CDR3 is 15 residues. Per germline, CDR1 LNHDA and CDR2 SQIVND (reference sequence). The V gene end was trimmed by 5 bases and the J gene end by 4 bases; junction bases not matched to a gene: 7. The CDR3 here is CASSPTGAGNQPQHF. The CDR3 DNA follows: TGTGCCAGTAGTCCGACAGGGGCGGGAAATCAGCCCCAGCATTTT.

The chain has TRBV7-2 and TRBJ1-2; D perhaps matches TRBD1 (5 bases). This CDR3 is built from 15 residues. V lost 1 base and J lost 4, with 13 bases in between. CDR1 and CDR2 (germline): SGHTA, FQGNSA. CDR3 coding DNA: TGTGCCAGCAGCTTAGAGGGTTGGGGGGGCTATGGCTACACCTTC. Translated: CASSLEGWGGYGYTF.

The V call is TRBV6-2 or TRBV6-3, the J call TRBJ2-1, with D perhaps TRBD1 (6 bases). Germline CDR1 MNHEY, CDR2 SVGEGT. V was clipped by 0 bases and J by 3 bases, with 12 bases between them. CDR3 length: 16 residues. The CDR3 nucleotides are TGTGCCAGCAGTTACTCTGGGCGGACAGTCTACAATGAGCAGTTCTTC. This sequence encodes CASSYSGRTVYNEQFF.

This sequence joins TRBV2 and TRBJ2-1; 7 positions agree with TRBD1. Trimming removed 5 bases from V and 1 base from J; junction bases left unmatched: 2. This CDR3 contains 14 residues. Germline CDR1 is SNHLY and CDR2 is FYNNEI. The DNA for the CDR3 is TGTGCCAGCAGTCCGGACAGGTCCTACAATGAGCAGTTCTTC. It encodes CASSPDRSYNEQFF.

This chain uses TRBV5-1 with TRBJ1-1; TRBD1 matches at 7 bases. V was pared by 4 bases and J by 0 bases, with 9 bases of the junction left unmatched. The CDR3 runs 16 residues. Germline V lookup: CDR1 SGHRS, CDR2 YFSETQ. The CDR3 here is CASSPGGQDVNTEAFF. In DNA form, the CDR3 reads TGCGCCAGCAGCCCGGGTGGACAGGACGTGAACACTGAAGCTTTCTTT.

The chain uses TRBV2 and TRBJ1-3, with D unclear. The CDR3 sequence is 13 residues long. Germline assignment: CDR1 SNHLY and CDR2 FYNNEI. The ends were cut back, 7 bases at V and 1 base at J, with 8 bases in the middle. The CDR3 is CASTRESGNTIYF. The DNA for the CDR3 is TGTGCCAGCACTAGGGAGTCTGGAAACACCATATATTTT.

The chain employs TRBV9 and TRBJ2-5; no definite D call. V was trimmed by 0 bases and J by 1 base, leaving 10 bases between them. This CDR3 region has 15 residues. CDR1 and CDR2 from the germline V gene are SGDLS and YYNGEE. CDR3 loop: CASSVGGGGQETQYF. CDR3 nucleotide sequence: TGTGCCAGCAGCGTAGGTGGTGGCGGCCAAGAGACCCAGTACTTC.

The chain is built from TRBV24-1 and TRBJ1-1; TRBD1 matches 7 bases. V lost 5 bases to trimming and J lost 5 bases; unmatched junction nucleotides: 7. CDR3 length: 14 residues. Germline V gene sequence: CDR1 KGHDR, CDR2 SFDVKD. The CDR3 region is CATSGQGGRTEAFF. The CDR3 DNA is TGTGCCACCAGTGGCCAGGGGGGAAGGACTGAAGCTTTCTTT.

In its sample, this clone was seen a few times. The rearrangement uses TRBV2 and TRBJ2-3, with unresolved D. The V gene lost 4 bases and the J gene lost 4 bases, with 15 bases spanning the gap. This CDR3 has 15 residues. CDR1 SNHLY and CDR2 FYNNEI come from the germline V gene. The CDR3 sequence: CASSVLSGNPDTQYF. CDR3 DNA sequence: TGTGCCAGCAGTGTCCTATCCGGTAATCCAGATACGCAGTATTTT.

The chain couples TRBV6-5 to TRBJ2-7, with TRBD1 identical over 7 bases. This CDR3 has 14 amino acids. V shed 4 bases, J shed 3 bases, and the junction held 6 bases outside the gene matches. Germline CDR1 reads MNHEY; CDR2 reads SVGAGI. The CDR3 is CASSFARQGYEQYF. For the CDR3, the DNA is TGTGCCAGCAGTTTCGCACGACAGGGCTACGAGCAGTACTTC.

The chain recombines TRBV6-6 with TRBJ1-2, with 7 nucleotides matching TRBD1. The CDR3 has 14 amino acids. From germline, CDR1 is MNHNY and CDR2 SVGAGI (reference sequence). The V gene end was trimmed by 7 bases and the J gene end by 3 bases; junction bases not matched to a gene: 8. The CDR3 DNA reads TGTGCCAGCAACCCGAACAGGGGAGACTATGGCTACACCTTC. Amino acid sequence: CASNPNRGDYGYTF.

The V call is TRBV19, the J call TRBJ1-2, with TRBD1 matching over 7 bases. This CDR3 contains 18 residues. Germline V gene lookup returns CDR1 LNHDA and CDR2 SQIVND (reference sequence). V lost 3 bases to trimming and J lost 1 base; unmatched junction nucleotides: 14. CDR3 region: CASSMVRGGEPSNYGYTF. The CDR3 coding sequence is TGTGCCAGTAGTATGGTCAGAGGGGGCGAACCTAGTAACTATGGCTACACCTTC.

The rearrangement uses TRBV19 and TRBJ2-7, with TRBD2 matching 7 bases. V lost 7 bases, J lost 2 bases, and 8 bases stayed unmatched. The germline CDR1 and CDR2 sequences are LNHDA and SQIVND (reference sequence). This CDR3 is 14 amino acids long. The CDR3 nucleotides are TGTGCCAGTAAACTCGGCGGGAGCCCCTACGAGCAGTACGTC. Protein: CASKLGGSPYEQYV.

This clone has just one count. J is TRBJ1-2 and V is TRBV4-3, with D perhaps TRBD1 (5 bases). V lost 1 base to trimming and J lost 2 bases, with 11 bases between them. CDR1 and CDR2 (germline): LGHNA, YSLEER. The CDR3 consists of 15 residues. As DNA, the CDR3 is TGCGCCAGCAGCCAAGCGCCAGGGTCCAACTATGGCTACACCTTC. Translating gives CASSQAPGSNYGYTF.